This T cell receptor beta chain originates from a study of cytomegalovirus exposure and HLA in healthy donors. Study information: Later analysis reported that the roughly 110 validation repertoires shared the platform of the roughly 700 first-cohort repertoires. Findings of the study overall: Reportedly, cytomegalovirus status was diagnosed with high sensitivity and specificity. In vitro work confirmed that three CMV-associated chains recognize CMV antigens.

Note on this clone: What it recognizes is unknown.

Profiling relied on immunoSEQ multiplex PCR, and the TCRdb table lists in-frame clones only, not all of them. The data show around 130,000 clones, 85% to 90% seen once. A roughly 120-subject validation cohort, separate from the approximately 670-subject first cohort, supplied the donors. The sequence came from a young man in good health and CMV-seronegative. The specimen sequenced was PBMCs.

The CDR3 protein is CASSRDTNTEAFF. The CDR3 DNA is TGTGCCAGTAGTAGGGACACAAACACTGAAGCTTTCTTT. The chain is built from TRBV19 and TRBJ1-1, with D maybe TRBD1 (6 bases). The ends were cut back, 4 bases at V and 2 bases at J, with 8 bases in the middle. Germline V gives CDR1 LNHDA, CDR2 SQIVND (reference sequence). The CDR3 spans 13 residues.